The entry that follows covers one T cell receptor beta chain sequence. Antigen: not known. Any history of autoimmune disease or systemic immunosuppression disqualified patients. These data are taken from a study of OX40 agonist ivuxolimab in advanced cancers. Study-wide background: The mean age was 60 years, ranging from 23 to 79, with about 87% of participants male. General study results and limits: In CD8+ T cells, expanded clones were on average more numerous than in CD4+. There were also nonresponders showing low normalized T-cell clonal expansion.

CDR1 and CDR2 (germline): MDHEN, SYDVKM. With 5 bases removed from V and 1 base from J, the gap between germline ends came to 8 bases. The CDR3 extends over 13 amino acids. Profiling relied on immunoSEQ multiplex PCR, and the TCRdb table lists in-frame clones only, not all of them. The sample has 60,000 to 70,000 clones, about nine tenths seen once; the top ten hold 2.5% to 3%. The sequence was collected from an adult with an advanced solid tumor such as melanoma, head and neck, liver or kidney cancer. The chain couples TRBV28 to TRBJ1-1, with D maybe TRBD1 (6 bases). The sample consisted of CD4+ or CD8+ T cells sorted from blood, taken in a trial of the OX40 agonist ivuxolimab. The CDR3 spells CASSVQGNTEAFF. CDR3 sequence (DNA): TGTGCCAGCAGTGTACAGGGGAACACTGAAGCTTTCTTT.